Following are 19 T cell receptor beta chains from one sample sequenced in a study of shared clonotypes between healthy human individuals. TCRdb's table, derived via immunoSEQ multiplex PCR, lists solely in-frame clones and lacks some. The data hold around 2,000,000 clones, with 90% to 95% observed a single time. Sequencing was carried out using naive CD4+ T cells sorted from blood. The subset denotes: CD45RA+ positively selected. The origin of the receptors is a man aged 18 to 35 in good health.

This chain connects TRBV5-1 to TRBJ2-3; D unclear. Trimming took 0 bases from V and 7 from J, leaving 9 bases between them. Germline V gives CDR1 SGHRS, CDR2 YFSETQ. CDR3 size: 13 residues. CDR3 sequence reads: CASSLARFNTQYF. The CDR3 DNA reads TGCGCCAGCAGCTTGGCCCGGTTTAATACGCAGTATTTT.

The chain combines TRBV2 with TRBJ2-5; TRBD1 or TRBD2 may be the D gene (5 bases each). The CDR3 extends over 12 amino acids. CDR1 is SNHLY, CDR2 FYNNEI, per germline. V was clipped by 6 bases and J by 5 bases, with 10 bases between them. CDR3 in amino acids: CASRGPRETQYF. The CDR3 bases are TGTGCCAGCAGGGGACCCCGGGAGACCCAGTACTTC.

The chain has TRBV5-6 and TRBJ2-4; unclear D gene. The CDR3 length is 17 residues. With 1 base removed from V and 0 bases from J, the gap between germline ends came to 14 bases. Germline-derived CDR1 and CDR2 are SGHDT and YYEEEE. The CDR3 sequence is CASSLRLGNLAKNIQYF. The CDR3 DNA reads TGTGCCAGCAGCTTGAGGTTAGGGAATTTAGCCAAAAACATTCAGTACTTC.

About this clone: The sample carries other DNA sequences with the same CDR3. This chain links TRBV5-1 with TRBJ2-6, with D perhaps TRBD1 (5 bases). The CDR3 contains 15 residues. Germline CDR1 reads SGHRS; CDR2 reads YFSETQ. V lost 4 bases, J lost 2 bases, and 10 bases lay in between. The CDR3 nucleotides are TGCGCCAGCAGCCCTACAGGAGCTGGGGCCAACGTCCTGACTTTC. Protein product: CASSPTGAGANVLTF.

This chain joins TRBV10-3 and TRBJ2-5, with TRBD2 identical over 10 bases. This CDR3 comprises 16 residues. From germline, CDR1 is ENHRY and CDR2 SYGVKD. The V gene end was trimmed by 6 bases and the J gene end by 5 bases; junction bases not matched to a gene: 12. CDR3 bases: TGTGCCATCAGCGAAGGGCCTAGCGGGAGTGGGGAGACCCAGTACTTC. This gives the protein CAISEGPSGSGETQYF.

The chain joins TRBV11-2 to TRBJ2-1, with no clear D. This CDR3 is built from 15 residues. The V and J ends lost 7 bases and 8 bases respectively, with 21 bases between them. CDR1 SGHAT and CDR2 FQNNGV come from the germline V gene. The CDR3 reads CASTITGSKGHEQFF. CDR3 bases: TGTGCCAGCACCATAACCGGGTCCAAAGGCCATGAGCAGTTCTTC.

V usage is TRBV30 and J usage is TRBJ1-6; D might be TRBD1 (6 bases). CDR1 is GTSNPN, CDR2 SVGIG, per germline (reference sequence). The V end lost 0 bases, the J end lost 9 bases, and 18 bases lay between the germline ends. The CDR3 length is 16 residues. This CDR3 is CAWSVRGGPYGSPLHF. The CDR3 DNA sequence: TGTGCCTGGAGTGTACGAGGGGGGCCGTATGGTTCACCCCTCCACTTT. The full variable domain, with the rest looked up from reference TRBV30 and TRBJ1-6, is SQTIHQWPATLVQPVGSPLSLECTVEGTSNPNLYWYRQAAGRGLQLLFYSVGIGQISSEVPQNLSASRPQDRQFILSSKKLLLSDSGFYLCAWSVRGGPYGSPLHFGNGTRLTVT.

On this clone: In the same sample, other DNA sequences code for this CDR3. This chain connects TRBV28 to TRBJ2-3; TRBD2 aligns across 7 bases. This CDR3 has 14 residues. V shed 3 bases and J 2 bases; nucleotides not matched to a gene: 2. Germline V CDR1 and CDR2: MDHEN, SYDVKM. CDR3 sequence reads: CASSLAGDTDTQYF. The CDR3 DNA sequence: TGTGCCAGCAGTTTGGCGGGGGACACAGATACGCAGTATTTT.

The chain combines TRBV5-1 with TRBJ2-7, with TRBD1 matching 7 bases. Germline V gene lookup returns CDR1 SGHRS and CDR2 YFSETQ. This CDR3 region has 15 residues. V gave up 3 bases and J gave up 4 bases; unmatched junction bases: 10. The CDR3 DNA is TGCGCCAGCAGCTCTGGCCGGACAGGCGGATACGAGCAGTACTTC. Protein sequence: CASSSGRTGGYEQYF. Together with reference TRBV5-1 and TRBJ2-7, the CDR3 gives the full variable domain: KAGVTQTPRYLIKTRGQQVTLSCSPISGHRSVSWYQQTPGQGLQFLFEYFSETQRNKGNFPGRFSGRQFSNSRSEMNVSTLELGDSALYLCASSSGRTGGYEQYFGPGTRLTVT.

The chain couples TRBV14 to TRBJ1-2; D is unclear. The CDR3 is 14 amino acids. Germline values: CDR1 SGHDN, CDR2 FVKESK. The germline V and J ends were trimmed by 0 bases and 2 bases, with 7 bases remaining between them. The CDR3 region is CASSQDRLNYGYTF. DNA for the CDR3: TGTGCCAGCAGCCAAGACAGGTTAAACTATGGCTACACCTTC.

This chain links TRBV4-3 with TRBJ2-7, with unresolved D. CDR3 length equals 16 residues. Trimming took 6 bases from V and 4 from J, leaving 22 bases between them. Germline V gene sequence: CDR1 LGHNA, CDR2 YSLEER. The CDR3 region has the DNA TGCGCCAGCAGTCGTGAGTCTACCTCGGGCTTATACGAGCAGTACTTC. Its translation: CASSRESTSGLYEQYF.

The chain uses TRBV6-5 and TRBJ1-5; D is unresolved. This CDR3 region has 13 residues. Trimming removed 7 bases from V and 1 base from J, with 8 bases in between. The germline CDR1 and CDR2 sequences are MNHEY and SVGAGI. CDR3: CASKEESNQPQHF. DNA of the CDR3: TGTGCCAGCAAGGAAGAAAGCAATCAGCCCCAGCATTTT.

The chain recombines TRBV2 with TRBJ2-7, with D unresolved. Germline-derived CDR1 and CDR2 are SNHLY and FYNNEI. V lost 7 bases to trimming and J lost 2 bases, with 15 bases between them. The CDR3 totals 14 residues. CDR3: CASTKGRNAYEQYF. For the CDR3, the DNA is TGTGCCAGCACTAAAGGACGAAATGCCTACGAGCAGTACTTC. Full variable domain (remainder filled in from reference TRBV2 and TRBJ2-7): EPEVTQTPSHQVTQMGQEVILRCVPISNHLYFYWYRQILGQKVEFLVSFYNNEISEKSEIFDDQFSVERPDGSNFTLKIRSTKLEDSAMYFCASTKGRNAYEQYFGPGTRLTVT.

This sequence joins TRBV11-2 and TRBJ2-5; D perhaps matches TRBD2 (5 bases). CDR3 length equals 14 residues. Germline V gene sequence: CDR1 SGHAT, CDR2 FQNNGV. Between the trimmed V and J ends, which lost 6 bases and 5 bases, there was a span of 16 bases. Here the CDR3 reads CASSGGGKGETQYF. CDR3 nucleotide sequence: TGTGCCAGCAGTGGCGGAGGTAAAGGGGAGACCCAGTACTTC.

J is TRBJ1-2 and V is TRBV5-1, with TRBD1 matching over 9 bases. Germline CDR1 and CDR2: SGHRS and YFSETQ. The ends lost 4 bases at V and 2 bases at J; junction bases unmatched: 9. The CDR3 loop spans 16 amino acids. CDR3 loop: CASSRTGGQGNYGYTF. CDR3 nucleotides: TGCGCCAGCAGCAGAACAGGAGGACAGGGGAACTATGGCTACACCTTC.

Points on this clone: A single base separates this from a much larger clone, so it may be a read error. This sequence joins TRBV25-1 and TRBJ2-7; D is unresolved. The CDR3 is 14 residues long. Germline CDR1 reads MGHDK; CDR2 reads SYGVNS. This chain's CDR3 is CASSGLRGSYEQHF. In nucleotides, the CDR3 is TGTGCCAGCAGTGGTTTGAGAGGCTCCTACGAGCAGCACTTC.

V gene TRBV18 combines with J gene TRBJ2-5; 7 nucleotides line up with TRBD1. The DNA end lines up better with TRBJ2-7; the J call may be wrong. Germline V gene data show CDR1 as KGHSH and CDR2 as LQKENI. This CDR3 contains 14 residues. CDR3 amino acids: CASSPGQEANEQYF. The CDR3 DNA is TGTGCCAGCTCACCAGGACAGGAGGCTAACGAGCAGTACTTC.

The chain has TRBV9 and TRBJ1-5; tentatively, D is TRBD1 (6 bases). This CDR3 spans 15 amino acids. V was shortened by 0 bases and J by 3 bases, with 10 bases between the two germline ends. The V gene's germline CDR1 is SGDLS and CDR2 YYNGEE. The CDR3 coding sequence is TGTGCCAGCAGCGTAGATGGACAGACCAATCAGCCCCAGCATTTT. Translating gives CASSVDGQTNQPQHF.

The chain combines TRBV30 with TRBJ1-4; no definite D call. Trimming shortened V by 2 bases and J by 2 bases, and 15 bases separated the two germline ends. CDR1 and CDR2 from the germline V gene are GTSNPN and SVGIG (reference sequence). The CDR3 is 16 amino acids. The CDR3 sequence: CAWSPRGRVTNEKLFF. CDR3 bases: TGTGCCTGGAGTCCCCGAGGGAGGGTGACTAATGAAAAACTGTTTTTT.